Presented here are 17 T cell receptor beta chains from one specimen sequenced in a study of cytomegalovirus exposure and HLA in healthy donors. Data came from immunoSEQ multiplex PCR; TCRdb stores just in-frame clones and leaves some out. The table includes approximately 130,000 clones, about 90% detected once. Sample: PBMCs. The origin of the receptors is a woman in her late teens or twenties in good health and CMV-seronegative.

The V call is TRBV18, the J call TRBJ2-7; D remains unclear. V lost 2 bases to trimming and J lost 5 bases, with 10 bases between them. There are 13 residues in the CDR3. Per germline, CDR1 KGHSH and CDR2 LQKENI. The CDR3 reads CASSPSNFDEQYF. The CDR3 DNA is TGTGCCAGCTCACCAAGTAACTTCGACGAGCAGTACTTC.

The CDR3: CAWSVLSHPQHF. In nucleotides, the CDR3 is TGTGCCTGGAGTGTGTTGAGTCATCCCCAGCATTTT. The chain employs TRBV30 and TRBJ1-5; D not certain. Germline CDR1 GTSNPN, CDR2 SVGIG (reference sequence). This CDR3 is built from 12 residues. V was cut by 0 bases and J by 10 bases, with 10 bases left in between. Using reference TRBV30 and TRBJ1-5 for the parts outside the CDR3, the full variable domain is SQTIHQWPATLVQPVGSPLSLECTVEGTSNPNLYWYRQAAGRGLQLLFYSVGIGQISSEVPQNLSASRPQDRQFILSSKKLLLSDSGFYLCAWSVLSHPQHFGDGTRLSIL.

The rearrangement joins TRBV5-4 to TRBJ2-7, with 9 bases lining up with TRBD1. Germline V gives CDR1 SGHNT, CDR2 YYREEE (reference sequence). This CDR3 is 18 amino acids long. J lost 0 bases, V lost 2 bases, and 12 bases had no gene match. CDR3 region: CASSFSGTGLPNSYEQYF. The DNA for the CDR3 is TGTGCCAGCAGCTTTTCCGGGACAGGGCTCCCAAACTCCTACGAGCAGTACTTC.

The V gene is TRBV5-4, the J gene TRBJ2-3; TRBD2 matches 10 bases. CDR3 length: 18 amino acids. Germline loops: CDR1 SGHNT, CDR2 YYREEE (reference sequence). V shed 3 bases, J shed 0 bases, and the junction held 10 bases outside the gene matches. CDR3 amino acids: CASSSSKLAGSSTDTQYF. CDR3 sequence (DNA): TGTGCCAGCAGCTCCTCAAAACTAGCGGGAAGTAGCACAGATACGCAGTATTTT.

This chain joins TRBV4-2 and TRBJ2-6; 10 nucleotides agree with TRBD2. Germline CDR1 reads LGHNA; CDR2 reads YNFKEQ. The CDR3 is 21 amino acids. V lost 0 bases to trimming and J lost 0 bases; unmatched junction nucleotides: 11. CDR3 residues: CASSQDWASGGQRSGANVLTF. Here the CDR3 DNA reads TGTGCCAGCAGCCAAGATTGGGCTAGCGGGGGACAACGCTCTGGGGCCAACGTCCTGACTTTC.

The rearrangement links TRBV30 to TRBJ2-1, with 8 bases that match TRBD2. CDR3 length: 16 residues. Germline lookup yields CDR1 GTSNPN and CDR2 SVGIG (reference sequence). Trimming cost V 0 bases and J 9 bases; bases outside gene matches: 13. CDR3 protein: CAWSVRGLEGISEQFF. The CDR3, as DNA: TGTGCCTGGAGTGTACGGGGACTAGAGGGGATAAGTGAGCAGTTCTTC.

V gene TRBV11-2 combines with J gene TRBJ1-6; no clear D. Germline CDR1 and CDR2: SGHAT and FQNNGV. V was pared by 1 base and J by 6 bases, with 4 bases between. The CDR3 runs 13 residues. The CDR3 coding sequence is TGTGCCAGCAGCTTAGGAGGTAATTCACCCCTCCACTTT. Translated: CASSLGGNSPLHF.

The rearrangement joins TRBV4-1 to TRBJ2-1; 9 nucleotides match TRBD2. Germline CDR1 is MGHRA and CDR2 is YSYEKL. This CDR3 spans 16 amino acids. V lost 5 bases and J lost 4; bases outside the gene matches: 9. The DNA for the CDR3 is TGCGCCAGCAGCGAAAGGGGGACTAGCCGTTACAATGAGCAGTTCTTC. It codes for CASSERGTSRYNEQFF.

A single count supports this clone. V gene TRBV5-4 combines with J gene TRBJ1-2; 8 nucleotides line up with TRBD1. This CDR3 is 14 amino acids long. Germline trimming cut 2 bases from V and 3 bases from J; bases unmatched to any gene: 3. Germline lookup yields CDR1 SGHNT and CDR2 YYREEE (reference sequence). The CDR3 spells CASSFPGGDYGYTF. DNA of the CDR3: TGTGCCAGCAGCTTCCCAGGGGGCGACTATGGCTACACCTTC.

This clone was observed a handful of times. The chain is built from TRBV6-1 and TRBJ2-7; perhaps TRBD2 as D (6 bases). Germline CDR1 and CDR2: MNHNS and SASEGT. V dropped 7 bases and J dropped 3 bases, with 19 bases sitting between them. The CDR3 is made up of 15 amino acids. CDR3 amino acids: CASISAGITFYEQYF. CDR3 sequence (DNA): TGTGCCAGCATATCCGCGGGGATCACCTTCTACGAGCAGTACTTC.

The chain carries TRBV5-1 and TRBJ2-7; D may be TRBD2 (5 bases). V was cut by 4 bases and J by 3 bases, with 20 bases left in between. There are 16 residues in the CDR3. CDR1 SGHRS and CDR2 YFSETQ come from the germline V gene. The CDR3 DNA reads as TGCGCCAGCAGCAGCGCGAAGACGTCCGGGGACTACGAGCAGTACTTC. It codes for CASSSAKTSGDYEQYF.

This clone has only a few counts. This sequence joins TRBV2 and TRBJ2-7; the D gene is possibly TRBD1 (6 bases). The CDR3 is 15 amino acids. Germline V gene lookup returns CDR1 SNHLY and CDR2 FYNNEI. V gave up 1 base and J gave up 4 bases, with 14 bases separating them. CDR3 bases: TGTGCCAGCAGTGAAGAGACAGGCCTAGGGTACGAGCAGTACTTC. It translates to CASSEETGLGYEQYF.

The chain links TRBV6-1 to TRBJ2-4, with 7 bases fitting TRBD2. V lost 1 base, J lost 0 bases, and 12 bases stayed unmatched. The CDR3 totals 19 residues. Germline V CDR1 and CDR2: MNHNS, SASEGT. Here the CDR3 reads CASSEEGRGWGLAKNIQYF. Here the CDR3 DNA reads TGTGCCAGCAGTGAAGAGGGGAGGGGCTGGGGACTAGCCAAAAACATTCAGTACTTC.

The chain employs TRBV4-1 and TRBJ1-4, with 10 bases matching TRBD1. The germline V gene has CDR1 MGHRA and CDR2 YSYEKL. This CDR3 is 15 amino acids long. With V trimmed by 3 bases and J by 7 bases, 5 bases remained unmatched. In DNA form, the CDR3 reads TGCGCCAGCAGCCAGACAGGGGGCTATGGTGAAAAACTGTTTTTT. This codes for CASSQTGGYGEKLFF.

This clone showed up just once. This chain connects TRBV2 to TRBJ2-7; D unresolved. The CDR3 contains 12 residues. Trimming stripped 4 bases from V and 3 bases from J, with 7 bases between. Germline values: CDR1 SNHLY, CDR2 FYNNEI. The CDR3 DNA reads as TGTGCCAGCAGTGGTGGCGGCTACGAGCAGTACTTC. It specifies CASSGGGYEQYF.

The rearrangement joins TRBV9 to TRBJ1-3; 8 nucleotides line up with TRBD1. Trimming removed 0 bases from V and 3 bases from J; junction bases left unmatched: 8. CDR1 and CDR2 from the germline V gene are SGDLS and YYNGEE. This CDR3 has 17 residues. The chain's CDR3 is CASSVGWAGGGGNTIYF. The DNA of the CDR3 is TGTGCCAGCAGCGTAGGTTGGGCAGGGGGCGGTGGAAACACCATATATTTT.

The CDR3, as DNA: TGTGCCAGCAGCAAAGGAGGAAACGGGGGTTCTTACTCTGGGGCCAACGTCCTGACTTTC. This codes for CASSKGGNGGSYSGANVLTF. The chain recombines TRBV21-1 with TRBJ2-6; the D call in the table, TRBD2, was not verified against the DNA. TRBV21-1 is an annotated pseudogene. This CDR3 comprises 20 residues.